Following are 13 T cell receptor beta chains from one sample sequenced in a study of vaccination effects on CD4 cells after COVID-19. Following a roughly ten-day culture, CD4+ T cells were purified. The table came from immunoSEQ multiplex PCR; TCRdb's copy has only in-frame clones and leaves some out. The sample has around 37,000 clones; 65% to 85% are singletons. Antigens for these TCRs are unknown. This specimen was CD4+ T cells from PBMCs cultured without peptide, taken before COVID-19 vaccination. The receptors originated from a human donor who received a COVID-19 vaccine.

The chain carries TRBV7-2 and TRBJ2-7; 7 bases map to TRBD1. The trim removed 5 bases at V and 4 bases at J, leaving 8 bases unmatched. Germline V gene data show CDR1 as SGHTA and CDR2 as FQGNSA. The CDR3 has 14 amino acids. CDR3 sequence reads: CASSHSGQTYEQYF. CDR3 coding DNA: TGTGCCAGCAGCCACTCGGGACAGACTTACGAGCAGTACTTC. Combining the CDR3 with reference TRBV7-2 and TRBJ2-7 gives the whole variable domain GAGVSQSPSNKVTEKGKDVELRCDPISGHTALYWYRQSLGQGLEFLIYFQGNSAPDKSGLPSDRFSAERTGGSVSTLTIQRTQQEDSAVYLCASSHSGQTYEQYFGPGTRLTVT.

The gene calls are TRBV28 and TRBJ2-7, with D uncertain. CDR3 size: 14 residues. V gave up 5 bases and J gave up 7 bases, with 18 bases separating them. Germline lookup yields CDR1 MDHEN and CDR2 SYDVKM. This CDR3 reads CASSTPGPFREQYF. The CDR3 DNA reads as TGTGCCAGCAGTACGCCTGGGCCTTTTCGAGAGCAGTACTTC.

The chain has TRBV6-6 and TRBJ1-2, with 8 nucleotides matching TRBD1. J was trimmed by 5 bases and V by 5 bases; bases with no gene match: 1. Germline-derived CDR1 and CDR2 are MNHNY and SVGAGI (reference sequence). There are 12 residues in the CDR3. Written as DNA, the CDR3 is TGTGCCAGCAGTCAGGGGGCGTATGGCTACACCTTC. Its translation: CASSQGAYGYTF.

About this clone itself: The germline gene is not matched at one end of the junction; a read error may be the cause. J is TRBJ1-2 and V is TRBV2; TRBD1 matches at 7 bases. This CDR3 region has 13 residues. From germline, CDR1 is SNHLY and CDR2 FYNNEI. The CDR3 sequence is CASSEMDRSQLGF. DNA of the CDR3: TGTGCCAGCAGTGAAATGGACAGGTCCCAACTGGGCTTC.

This clone came up once. V is TRBV6-5 and J is TRBJ1-2; D is possibly TRBD1 (5 bases). V was clipped by 6 bases and J by 7 bases, with 9 bases between them. The CDR3 is made up of 11 amino acids. The germline CDR1 and CDR2 sequences are MNHEY and SVGAGI. This CDR3 reads CASSQGSGYTF. CDR3 bases: TGTGCCAGCAGCCAGGGATCTGGCTACACCTTC.

The chain couples TRBV5-1 to TRBJ2-1; 9 bases agree with TRBD1. Germline-derived CDR1 and CDR2 are SGHRS and YFSETQ. After removal of 4 bases from V and 8 bases from J, the junction contained 7 bases not matched to a gene. The CDR3 runs to 14 residues. The CDR3 reads CASSPQGAFHEQFF. In DNA, the CDR3 is TGCGCCAGCAGCCCACAGGGGGCGTTCCATGAGCAGTTCTTC.

The V call is TRBV28, the J call TRBJ2-7; D gene unclear. CDR1 and CDR2 from the germline V gene are MDHEN and SYDVKM. The V end lost 5 bases, the J end lost 5 bases, and 13 bases lay between the germline ends. This CDR3 spans 13 amino acids. The CDR3 is CASSRTRFDEQYF. In DNA form, the CDR3 reads TGTGCCAGCAGTCGGACCCGTTTCGACGAGCAGTACTTC.

This clone appeared a few times. This rearrangement joins TRBV19 to TRBJ1-1, with D possibly being TRBD1 (6 bases). CDR1 is LNHDA, CDR2 SQIVND, per germline (reference sequence). The CDR3 sequence is 14 residues long. The V and J ends lost 6 bases and 0 bases respectively, with 11 bases between them. CDR3 bases: TGTGCCAGTAGGCCGGGACATATGAACACTGAAGCTTTCTTT. Translated: CASRPGHMNTEAFF.

The rearrangement uses TRBV4-3 and TRBJ2-7, with a tentative D call TRBD2 (6 bases). The CDR3 length is 17 residues. Germline CDR1 LGHNA, CDR2 YSLEER. Trimming took 0 bases from V and 7 from J, leaving 22 bases between them. CDR3 coding DNA: TGCGCCAGCAGCCAAGATTTGGTAGCAGGACTACGACGGGAGCAGTACTTC. This gives the protein CASSQDLVAGLRREQYF.

The chain joins TRBV6-5 to TRBJ1-1; D ambiguous. This CDR3 contains 15 residues. Germline CDR1 MNHEY, CDR2 SVGAGI. V was pared by 0 bases and J by 5 bases, with 13 bases between. CDR3 residues: CASSYSFGVGTEAFF. The CDR3 DNA sequence: TGTGCCAGCAGTTACTCGTTCGGGGTCGGGACTGAAGCTTTCTTT.

About this clone: The junction differs from germline at one of its ends, possibly a read error. V is TRBV28 and J is TRBJ2-5, with D unresolved. This CDR3 contains 12 residues. Germline CDR1 MDHEN, CDR2 SYDVKM. The CDR3 region has the DNA TGTGCCAGCAGTTTCTTGGGGATGAGCACGCACTTC. This gives the protein CASSFLGMSTHF.

CDR3 protein: CSGTSGGATDTQYF. CDR3 DNA: TGCAGCGGGACTAGCGGGGGGGCCACAGATACGCAGTATTTT. This rearrangement joins TRBV29-1 to TRBJ2-3; 15 nucleotides agree with TRBD2. This CDR3 region has 14 residues. Germline assignment: CDR1 SQVTM and CDR2 ANQGSEA. V was pared by 7 bases and J by 2 bases, with 1 base of the junction left unmatched.

The chain uses TRBV7-2 and TRBJ1-2; 7 bases agree with TRBD1. The trim removed 5 bases at V and 6 bases at J, leaving 9 bases unmatched. CDR1 SGHTA and CDR2 FQGNSA come from the germline V gene. CDR3 length: 14 amino acids. CDR3 sequence reads: CASSVSTGADGYTF. The CDR3 DNA is TGTGCCAGCAGCGTCTCAACAGGGGCGGATGGCTACACCTTC.